A single T cell receptor (beta chain) is shown here with its context. Its antigen is not identified. This record comes from a study of T cell responses to AZD1222 COVID-19 vaccine. Findings and limits, study-wide: Across the whole spike, CD4 TCRs peaked at regions 160-218 and 743-854. Clonal diversity was possibly underestimated, and the donors were mostly white British, with more females. At study baseline, merely about 6 AZD1222 recipients were seropositive.

V was shortened by 5 bases and J by 6 bases, with 14 bases between the two germline ends. CDR1 and CDR2 from the germline V gene are MNHEY and SMNVEV (reference sequence). CDR3 length equals 14 residues. TCRdb's table, derived via immunoSEQ multiplex PCR, lists solely in-frame clones and lacks some. The table records roughly 140,000 clones, around 91% of them present only once. This chain uses TRBV27 with TRBJ2-1; the D gene is possibly TRBD2 (5 bases). This receptor was identified in an adult in good health. Sequenced here: peripheral blood, sampled on day 0 of AZD1222 vaccination. CDR3 sequence (DNA): TGTGCCAGCAGTCCTTTCGGGGTTTCCAATGAGCAGTTCTTC. It codes for CASSPFGVSNEQFF.